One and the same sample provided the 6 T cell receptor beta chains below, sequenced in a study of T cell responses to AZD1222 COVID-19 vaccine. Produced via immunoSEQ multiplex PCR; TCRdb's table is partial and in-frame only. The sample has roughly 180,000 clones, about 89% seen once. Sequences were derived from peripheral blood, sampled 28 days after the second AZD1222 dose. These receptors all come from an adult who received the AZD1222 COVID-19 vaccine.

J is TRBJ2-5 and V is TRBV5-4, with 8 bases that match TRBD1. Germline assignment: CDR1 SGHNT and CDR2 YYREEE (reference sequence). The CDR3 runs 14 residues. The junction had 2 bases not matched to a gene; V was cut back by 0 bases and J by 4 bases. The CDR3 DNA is TGTGCCAGCAGCTTGGGAGGGACAGGAGAGACCCAGTACTTC. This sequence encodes CASSLGGTGETQYF.

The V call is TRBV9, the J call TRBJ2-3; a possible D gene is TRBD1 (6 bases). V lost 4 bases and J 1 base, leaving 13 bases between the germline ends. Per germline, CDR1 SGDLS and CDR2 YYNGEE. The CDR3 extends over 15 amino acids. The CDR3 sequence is CASSSQQGRTDTQYF. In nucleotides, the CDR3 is TGTGCCAGCAGCTCACAACAGGGCCGCACAGATACGCAGTATTTT.

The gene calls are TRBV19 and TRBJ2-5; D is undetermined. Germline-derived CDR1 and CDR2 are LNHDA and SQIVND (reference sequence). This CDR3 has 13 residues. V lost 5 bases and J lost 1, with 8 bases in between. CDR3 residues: CASSGDPQETQYF. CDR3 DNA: TGTGCCAGTAGTGGGGATCCCCAAGAGACCCAGTACTTC.

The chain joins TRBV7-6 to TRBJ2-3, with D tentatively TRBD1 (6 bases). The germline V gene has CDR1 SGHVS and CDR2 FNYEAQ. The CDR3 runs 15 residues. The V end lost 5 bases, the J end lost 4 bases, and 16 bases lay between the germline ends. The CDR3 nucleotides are TGTGCCAGCAGCGCGTCGCCTTCAGGGGCAGATACGCAGTATTTT. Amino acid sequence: CASSASPSGADTQYF.

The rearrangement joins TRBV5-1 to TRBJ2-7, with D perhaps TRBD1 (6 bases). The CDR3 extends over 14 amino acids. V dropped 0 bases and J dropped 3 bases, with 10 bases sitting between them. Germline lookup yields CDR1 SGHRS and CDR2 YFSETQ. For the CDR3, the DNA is TGCGCCAGCAGCTTGGTTCCAGGGGACTACGAGCAGTACTTC. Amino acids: CASSLVPGDYEQYF.

CDR3 in DNA: TGTGCCAGCCGTAGAGGGGGACAGTACAATGAGCAGTTCTTC. Translation gives CASRRGGQYNEQFF. The chain carries TRBV19 and TRBJ2-1, with TRBD1 identical over 7 bases. CDR1 and CDR2 from the germline V gene are LNHDA and SQIVND (reference sequence). The ends lost 9 bases at V and 4 bases at J; junction bases unmatched: 9. CDR3 length: 14 residues. Full variable domain (missing parts from reference TRBV19 and TRBJ2-1): DGGITQSPKYLFRKEGQNVTLSCEQNLNHDAMYWYRQDPGQGLRLIYYSQIVNDFQKGDIAEGYSVSREKKESFPLTVTSAQKNPTAFYLCASRRGGQYNEQFFGPGTRLTVL.